The 14 T cell receptor beta chains below all came from one sample that was sequenced in a study of blood T cell repertoires in COVID-19. Sequencing was performed with immunoSEQ multiplex PCR; in TCRdb, only in-frame clones are kept and a portion is missing. The sample records around 43,000 clones, under 85% being singletons. Source material: peripheral blood. Every receptor here comes from a woman at least 80 years old with acute or convalescent COVID-19.

The V call is TRBV11-2, the J call TRBJ2-7, with 12 bases identical to TRBD2. The germline V gene encodes CDR1 SGHAT and CDR2 FQNNGV. V dropped 3 bases and J dropped 4; count of bases not matched to a gene: 7. The CDR3 contains 16 residues. CDR3 sequence (DNA): TGTGCCAGCAGCTTGGCTCTAGCGGGAGGGCATTACGAGCAGTACTTC. Encoded protein: CASSLALAGGHYEQYF.

V is TRBV7-9 and J is TRBJ2-7; D uncertain. V dropped 5 bases and J dropped 5 bases, with 16 bases sitting between them. The V gene's germline CDR1 is SEHNR and CDR2 FQNEAQ (reference sequence). The CDR3 length is 14 residues. CDR3 DNA: TGTGCCAGCAGCCAAGGCGGCGTCCCCCACGAGCAGTACTTC. It encodes CASSQGGVPHEQYF.

The J gene is TRBJ2-7, the V gene TRBV6-5, with no clear D. The CDR3 has 13 residues. CDR1 and CDR2 from the germline V gene are MNHEY and SVGAGI. V was pared by 8 bases and J by 3 bases, with 14 bases between. The CDR3 nucleotides are TGTGCCAGCGGGCGCACTGCCGGCTACGAGCAGTACTTC. Translated, it gives CASGRTAGYEQYF.

CDR3 sequence reads: CATKTSGDYYDTGELFF. In DNA, the CDR3 is TGTGCCACCAAAACTAGCGGAGACTACTATGACACCGGGGAGCTGTTTTTT. The V gene is TRBV2, the J gene TRBJ2-2; 8 nucleotides align to TRBD2. V was clipped by 10 bases and J by 3 bases; unmatched bases: 16. CDR1 is SNHLY and CDR2 is FYNNEI in the germline V gene. The CDR3 has 17 amino acids.

This clone was picked up a small number of times. The V and J genes are TRBV10-2 and TRBJ1-1, with D perhaps TRBD1 (5 bases). CDR1 and CDR2 (germline): WSHSY, SAAADI. Trimming left V 6 bases short and J 5 bases short, with 19 bases between. The CDR3 is 15 amino acids. CDR3 sequence: CASSVGEGLVTEAFF. In nucleotides, the CDR3 is TGCGCCAGCAGCGTAGGGGAGGGGCTTGTTACTGAAGCTTTCTTT.

The chain recombines TRBV29-1 with TRBJ2-7; the match to TRBD2 covers 7 bases. The trim removed 4 bases at V and 7 bases at J, leaving 7 bases unmatched. CDR3 length: 12 residues. CDR1 is SQVTM and CDR2 is ANQGSEA in the germline V gene. The CDR3 protein is CSVGGGQREQYF. Here the CDR3 DNA reads TGCAGCGTTGGGGGAGGGCAGCGGGAGCAGTACTTC.

The chain is built from TRBV6-2 or TRBV6-3 and TRBJ2-1; TRBD2 might be the D (5 bases). This CDR3 has 16 amino acids. V was trimmed by 0 bases and J by 0 bases, leaving 9 bases between them. Germline loops: CDR1 MNHEY, CDR2 SVGEGT. The CDR3 protein is CASSYSRVRSYNEQFF. CDR3 DNA: TGTGCCAGCAGTTACTCGCGGGTCCGCTCCTACAATGAGCAGTTCTTC.

This chain uses TRBV6-5 with TRBJ2-2; 10 bases match TRBD1. Germline V gene lookup returns CDR1 MNHEY and CDR2 SVGAGI. There are 15 residues in the CDR3. Trimming at V came to 6 bases and at J to 4 bases, leaving 5 bases not matched to a gene. This CDR3 is CASRKGTGVTGELFF. In DNA form, the CDR3 reads TGTGCCAGCAGGAAAGGGACAGGGGTCACCGGGGAGCTGTTTTTT.

The chain uses TRBV19 and TRBJ2-6, with 9 bases fitting TRBD1. Germline-derived CDR1 and CDR2 are LNHDA and SQIVND (reference sequence). CDR3 size: 17 residues. V dropped 4 bases and J dropped 0; count of bases not matched to a gene: 4. CDR3: CASSKWTGDSGANVLTF. In nucleotides, the CDR3 is TGTGCCAGTAGTAAATGGACAGGGGACTCTGGGGCCAACGTCCTGACTTTC.

The genes are TRBV18 and TRBJ2-5, with 7 bases matching TRBD1. The CDR3 sequence is 15 residues long. The V and J ends lost 3 bases and 4 bases, in that order; junction bases with no gene match: 8. Germline V gene sequence: CDR1 KGHSH, CDR2 LQKENI. The CDR3 spells CASSPRTGRAETQYF. CDR3 bases: TGTGCCAGCTCACCTAGGACAGGTCGGGCAGAGACCCAGTACTTC.

This chain uses TRBV28 with TRBJ1-2; D is undetermined. This CDR3 is built from 13 residues. Trimming pared 5 bases from V and 1 base from J, leaving 8 bases between. In germline, CDR1 is MDHEN, CDR2 SYDVKM. CDR3 residues: CASSRPINYGYTF. The CDR3, as DNA: TGTGCCAGCAGTCGCCCTATTAACTATGGCTACACCTTC.

The chain links TRBV6-5 to TRBJ1-1, with a tentative D call TRBD1 (5 bases). The CDR3 spans 14 residues. Trimming shortened V by 6 bases and J by 1 base, and 12 bases separated the two germline ends. Germline values: CDR1 MNHEY, CDR2 SVGAGI. The chain's CDR3 is CASRFRGRNTEAFF. The CDR3, as DNA: TGTGCCAGCAGATTCCGGGGGAGGAACACTGAAGCTTTCTTT.

This chain connects TRBV5-8 to TRBJ2-1; D not certain. Per the germline V gene, CDR1 is SGHTS and CDR2 is YDEGEE. V was shortened by 4 bases and J by 8 bases, with 19 bases between the two germline ends. The CDR3 sequence is 15 residues long. The CDR3 is CASSIVIGLRDEQFF. The CDR3 DNA follows: TGTGCCAGCAGCATTGTAATTGGGTTACGGGATGAGCAGTTCTTC.

The rearrangement joins TRBV6-5 to TRBJ1-2; 7 bases match TRBD1. Trimming removed 6 bases from V and 7 bases from J; junction bases left unmatched: 2. From germline, CDR1 is MNHEY and CDR2 SVGAGI. The CDR3 consists of 11 residues. CDR3: CASSRGIGYTF. As DNA, the CDR3 is TGTGCCAGCAGCAGGGGGATTGGCTACACCTTC.